This passage covers 18 T cell receptor beta chains from one sample sequenced in a study of T-cell reconstitution after alpha-beta-depleted transplantation in children. Researchers prepared the TCRbeta library using unique molecular identifiers, the study reports. Each CDR3 protein is one row after TCRdb ran MiXCR on the PCR reads. Among about 540,000 distinct CDR3 sequences, approximately 16% were seen once, and the ten largest hold roughly 3.3%. The specimen comprised PBMCs from the stem cell graft donor, sampled from the stem cell graft. Every receptor here comes from a human donor who donated a stem cell graft to a child with acute lymphoblastic leukemia.

A few counts support this clonotype. V gene TRBV12-3 or TRBV12-4 combines with J gene TRBJ1-2, with TRBD1 matching 7 bases. With V trimmed by 3 bases and J by 5 bases, 3 bases remained unmatched. The CDR3 consists of 13 residues. CDR3 in DNA: TGTGCCAGCAGTTTTGGGACAGCTTATGGCTACACCTTC. Its translation: CASSFGTAYGYTF.

This clonotype has more than one count but fewer than ten. V and J are TRBV7-8 and TRBJ2-2, with D maybe TRBD2 (7 bases). Per the germline V gene, CDR1 is SGHVS and CDR2 is FQNEAQ. This CDR3 region has 15 residues. The ends were cut back, 6 bases at V and 4 bases at J, with 15 bases in the middle. CDR3 sequence reads: CASRYTGGLTGELFF. The CDR3 DNA follows: TGTGCCAGCAGATACACGGGGGGCCTCACCGGGGAGCTGTTTTTT.

This clonotype was found many times. The chain has TRBV5-1 and TRBJ1-5; the D is unclear. Looked up from germline, CDR1 is SGHRS and CDR2 is YFSETQ. The ends were cut back, 0 bases at V and 5 bases at J, with 12 bases in the middle. The CDR3 is made up of 15 amino acids. CDR3 nucleotide sequence: TGCGCCAGCAGCTTGGGGGTGGCAGGTGATCAGCCCCAGCATTTT. Translating gives CASSLGVAGDQPQHF.

This clonotype was counted many times. The V gene is TRBV18, the J gene TRBJ2-7, with 10 bases identical to TRBD2. Losses at the gene ends were 0 bases for V and 7 bases for J; bases not matched to a gene: 9. The CDR3 consists of 16 residues. Germline V lookup: CDR1 KGHSH, CDR2 LQKENI. The CDR3 spells CASSPPLAGVEREQYF. The DNA for the CDR3 is TGTGCCAGCTCACCACCCCTAGCGGGAGTGGAGAGGGAGCAGTACTTC.

This clonotype was recorded a few times. Germline is not matched at one junction end, which may reflect a read error. In DNA, the CDR3 is TGTGCCAGCCGTGAGTGGAGCGTGACCCCAAATGAGCAGTTCTTC. Protein sequence: CASREWSVTPNEQFF. V gene TRBV25-1 combines with J gene TRBJ2-1, with D hard to call. Per germline, CDR1 MGHDK and CDR2 SYGVNS. The CDR3 totals 15 residues.

The chain carries TRBV5-1 and TRBJ2-5, with 13 bases fitting TRBD2. V gave up 0 bases and J gave up 6 bases; unmatched junction bases: 8. This CDR3 comprises 17 residues. CDR1 and CDR2 from the germline V gene are SGHRS and YFSETQ. CDR3 DNA sequence: TGCGCCAGCAGCTTGGGGACTAGCGGGAGTGGAATGAAGACCCAGTACTTC. Protein sequence: CASSLGTSGSGMKTQYF.

This clonotype appeared a few times. The chain combines TRBV7-7 with TRBJ2-5; TRBD2 aligns across 7 bases. This CDR3 has 13 amino acids. The germline gives CDR1 SSHAT, CDR2 FNYEAQ (reference sequence). The V segment lost 5 bases and the J segment 4 bases; nucleotides outside the gene matches: 4. CDR3 loop: CASSGPSGETQYF. The CDR3 DNA reads as TGTGCCAGCAGCGGACCTAGCGGAGAGACCCAGTACTTC.

The chain is built from TRBV5-1 and TRBJ1-4; D gene unclear. The CDR3 is 16 amino acids. Germline CDR1 and CDR2: SGHRS and YFSETQ. Trimming removed 0 bases at V and 7 bases at J, with 16 bases between. The CDR3 bases are TGCGCCAGCAGCTTGGGCGAACTCACTAGAATTGAAAAACTGTTTTTT. Its protein is CASSLGELTRIEKLFF.

The genes are TRBV20-1 and TRBJ2-1; D is unclear. The CDR3 totals 13 residues. V was cut by 6 bases and J by 5 bases, with 14 bases left in between. Per germline, CDR1 DFQATT and CDR2 SNEGSKA (reference sequence). CDR3 sequence (DNA): TGCAGTGCCGCAGGTTGGCATAACAATGAGCAGTTCTTC. Translating gives CSAAGWHNNEQFF.

The rearrangement joins TRBV10-3 to TRBJ2-1; 10 bases are shared with TRBD2. Per the germline V gene, CDR1 is ENHRY and CDR2 is SYGVKD. This CDR3 spans 13 amino acids. V lost 11 bases and J lost 5; bases outside the gene matches: 6. The CDR3 bases are TGTGCCGCCGGGACTAGCGCAAACAATGAGCAGTTCTTC. It encodes CAAGTSANNEQFF.

This clonotype appeared a few times. The chain uses TRBV12-3 or TRBV12-4 and TRBJ1-2; D is undetermined. The CDR3 loop spans 15 amino acids. V shed 4 bases and J shed 0 bases, with 12 bases lying between them. CDR3 nucleotide sequence: TGTGCCAGCAGTTCGGCCGGAACCTCTAACTATGGCTACACCTTC. Its protein product is CASSSAGTSNYGYTF.

This clonotype was counted only a few times. J is TRBJ2-1 and V is TRBV5-1; possibly TRBD2 for D (6 bases). The CDR3 covers 15 residues. V lost 5 bases and J 0 bases, leaving 12 bases between the germline ends. Germline V lookup: CDR1 SGHRS, CDR2 YFSETQ. CDR3 protein: CASSSGPSSYNEQFF. For the CDR3, the DNA is TGCGCCAGCAGTAGCGGACCTAGCTCCTACAATGAGCAGTTCTTC.

The chain combines TRBV6-5 with TRBJ2-1; possible D gene TRBD2, 5 bases. Germline loops: CDR1 MNHEY, CDR2 SVGAGI. The CDR3 runs 14 residues. With 2 bases removed from V and 7 bases from J, the gap between germline ends came to 12 bases. CDR3 region: CASSYLDYRNEQFF. CDR3 bases: TGTGCCAGCAGTTACCTCGACTACCGAAATGAGCAGTTCTTC.

This rearrangement joins TRBV7-9 to TRBJ1-1; the D is unclear. The ends were cut back, 6 bases at V and 2 bases at J, with 16 bases in the middle. The CDR3 is 15 amino acids. The germline gives CDR1 SEHNR, CDR2 FQNEAQ (reference sequence). This CDR3 is CASRGGGIRNTEAFF. The DNA for the CDR3 is TGTGCCAGCAGGGGCGGTGGGATTCGAAACACTGAAGCTTTCTTT.

This clonotype turned up a few times. V gene TRBV20-1 combines with J gene TRBJ2-2; 10 bases agree with TRBD2. Germline V gene lookup returns CDR1 DFQATT and CDR2 SNEGSKA (reference sequence). CDR3 length equals 16 residues. Germline trimming cut 0 bases from V and 1 base from J; bases unmatched to any gene: 2. The CDR3 here is CSARDKREGNTGELFF. The DNA for the CDR3 is TGCAGTGCTAGAGATAAGCGGGAGGGGAACACCGGGGAGCTGTTTTTT.

This clonotype showed up just a few times. The rearrangement links TRBV7-2 to TRBJ1-2; D is unclear. The V end was cut by 1 base, the J end by 4 bases, with 10 bases between. The CDR3 length is 14 residues. The germline gives CDR1 SGHTA, CDR2 FQGNSA. In DNA form, the CDR3 reads TGTGCCAGCAGCTTAGAGCCCCACGGCTATGGCTACACCTTC. Its protein product is CASSLEPHGYGYTF.

This chain links TRBV27 with TRBJ2-7; tentative D call: TRBD1 (6 bases). CDR3 length: 16 amino acids. Germline V CDR1 and CDR2: MNHEY, SMNVEV (reference sequence). Trimming cost V 5 bases and J 7 bases, with 24 bases left between them. Here the CDR3 DNA reads TGTGCCAGCAGTGGGCAACAGGGAAAAGGGACGGTTGAGCAGTACTTC. Translated, it gives CASSGQQGKGTVEQYF.

The chain is built from TRBV5-6 and TRBJ1-2, with 10 bases fitting TRBD1. V was pared by 4 bases and J by 10 bases, with 25 bases of the junction left unmatched. The V gene's germline CDR1 is SGHDT and CDR2 YYEEEE. The CDR3 consists of 19 residues. This chain's CDR3 is CASSPKIFLAGQGINVYTF. The CDR3 DNA sequence: TGTGCCAGCAGCCCGAAGATATTCCTTGCGGGACAGGGGATAAACGTCTACACCTTC.